These T cell receptor beta chains were read from a single sample in a study of CD8 T cell repertoires and HIV-1 epitope variants. The method was immunoSEQ multiplex PCR; TCRdb's version includes in-frame clones alone and lacks a portion of them. The table shows 5,700 or so clones, with approximately 61% occurring only once. Their antigen targets remain unknown. The material sequenced was cultured CD8+ T cells derived from PBMCs. These TCRs come from a male donor with HIV. Each CDR3 is given with its conserved first and last residue. A D gene is named only where the DNA matches it firmly. Not all rows give a size; the values are once, few, many and, for expanded clones, a class.

d_call,j_call,clone_size,v_call,cdr3_nt,cdr3_aa
NA,TRBJ1-6,NA,TRBV5-6,TGTGCCAGCAGCTTCCTCCAGGGCGTGAATTCACCCCTCCACTTT,CASSFLQGVNSPLHF
TRBD2,TRBJ2-7,NA,TRBV27,TGTGCCAGCAGTTTAGCTAGCGGGGGGGCCTACGAGCAGTACTTC,CASSLASGGAYEQYF
NA,TRBJ1-1,NA,TRBV30,TGTGCCTGGAGTCATAAAGGCGGCTTGAACACTGAAGCTTTCTTT,CAWSHKGGLNTEAFF
NA,TRBJ2-5,NA,TRBV6-6,TGTGCCAGCGGACGGAGTTCCCCCGGGGAGCAGTACTTC,CASGRSSPGEQYF
TRBD2,TRBJ2-7,NA,TRBV11-1,TGTGCCAGCAGCCTACTAGCGGGAGGTACTGCCTACGAGCAGTACTTC,CASSLLAGGTAYEQYF
NA,TRBJ1-5,once,TRBV15,TGTGCCACCAGCCCGGCGGCCAGCCTCTCTGATCAGCCCCAGCATTTT,CATSPAASLSDQPQHF
NA,TRBJ2-6,NA,TRBV7-6,TGTGCCAGCAGCTTAGATGGCTTCTCTGGGGCCAACGTCCTGACTTTC,CASSLDGFSGANVLTF
NA,TRBJ2-7,NA,TRBV7-9,TGTGCCAGCAGCTTTCAACACGGAGATTTACAGTACTTC,CASSFQHGDLQYF
NA,TRBJ2-5,NA,TRBV27,TGTGCCAGCAGTTTAAGGGTCGAGGGAGAGACCCAGTACTTC,CASSLRVEGETQYF
TRBD2,TRBJ2-1,NA,TRBV9,TGTGCCAGCAGCCCACTTAGCGGGAGCGCCTACAATGAGCAGTTCTTC,CASSPLSGSAYNEQFF
TRBD1,TRBJ1-5,NA,TRBV6-1,TGTGCCAGCAGTGAAGGACAGGGGGCTGAGAAGCCCCAGCATTTT,CASSEGQGAEKPQHF
TRBD1,TRBJ2-5,NA,TRBV28,TGTGCCAGCAGCGGCAAGGGACAGGGAATTCCCTACCAAGAGACCCAGTACTTC,CASSGKGQGIPYQETQYF
TRBD2,TRBJ2-3,few,TRBV6-6,TGTGCCAGCAGCTCCGGACTAGCGGGATCCACAGATACGCAGTATTTT,CASSSGLAGSTDTQYF
TRBD2,TRBJ2-3,NA,TRBV30,TGTGCCTGGACATCAACTAGCGCGGGGGGTGCAGGTACGCAGTATTTT,CAWTSTSAGGAGTQYF
NA,TRBJ2-1,few,TRBV6-5,TGTGCCAGCAGTTACGTGGACAGCCGGGAGCAGTTCTTC,CASSYVDSREQFF
NA,TRBJ1-5,NA,TRBV6-6,TGTGCCAGCAGTTCAAGGGAGGGTAGGCCCCAGCATTTT,CASSSREGRPQHF
TRBD1,TRBJ1-5,NA,TRBV4-1,TGCGCCAGCAGCCCAACCCAGGGGGGGGATCAGCCCCAGCATTTT,CASSPTQGGDQPQHF
NA,TRBJ2-3,once,TRBV5-4,TGTGCCAGCAGCCCAGAGGACAGCAGCACAGATACGCAGTATTTT,CASSPEDSSTDTQYF
TRBD1,TRBJ2-7,NA,TRBV6-5,TGTGCCAGCAGACAGGGGGCTTCCTCCTACGAGCAGTACTTC,CASRQGASSYEQYF
NA,TRBJ1-5,few,TRBV6-6,TGTGCCAGCAGTGCGGGGCAGGGTTCGAGCAATCAGCCCCAGCATTTT,CASSAGQGSSNQPQHF
TRBD1,TRBJ2-3,NA,TRBV2,TGTGCCAGCAGTGAAGTAACCAGGGGGGATACGCAGTATTTT,CASSEVTRGDTQYF
TRBD1,TRBJ2-1,NA,TRBV7-8,TGTGCCAGCAGCTTAGCGTCAGGGGGCGCCTACAATGAGCAGTTCTTC,CASSLASGGAYNEQFF
TRBD1,TRBJ1-6,NA,TRBV2,TGTGCCAGCAGGGCCGGGACAGGCTCCTATAATTCACCCCTCCACTTT,CASRAGTGSYNSPLHF
NA,TRBJ1-5,NA,TRBV7-2,TGTGCCAGCAGCTTAGAGTTGAGCAATCAGCCCCAGCATTTT,CASSLELSNQPQHF
NA,TRBJ1-1,large,TRBV15,TGTGCCACCAGCAGAGATAGGGCGCCAAACACTGAAGCTTTCTTT,CATSRDRAPNTEAFF
NA,TRBJ2-1,NA,TRBV28,TGTGCCAGCAGTGGGCAATTGGATAAAGCGGAGGAGCTGTACAATGAGCAGTTCTTC,CASSGQLDKAEELYNEQFF
NA,TRBJ2-7,NA,TRBV28,TGTGCCAGCAGTTTAATCTCCGAGGACTACGAGCAGTACTTC,CASSLISEDYEQYF
NA,TRBJ1-1,once,TRBV19,TGTGCCAGTAGTTCCTCCGGGAGGCAAGCTTTCTTT,CASSSSGRQAFF
NA,TRBJ1-1,NA,TRBV28,TGTGCCAGCACCATAAGGGGATACACTGAAGCTTTCTTT,CASTIRGYTEAFF
TRBD1,TRBJ1-5,NA,TRBV6-1,TGTGCCAGCAGTGGAGGACAGGGGGCCAATCAGCCCCAGCATTTT,CASSGGQGANQPQHF
TRBD2,TRBJ2-2,NA,TRBV6-5,TGTGCCAGCAGTTACTCGACTAGCCACACCGGGGAGCTGTTTTTT,CASSYSTSHTGELFF
NA,TRBJ1-1,few,TRBV19,TGTGCCAGTTTGGGGCAGGATATTAACACTGAAGCTTTCTTT,CASLGQDINTEAFF
NA,TRBJ2-1,NA,TRBV30,TGTGCCTTGCCGGGACTCTTTAATGAGCAGTTCTTC,CALPGLFNEQFF
NA,TRBJ1-2,NA,TRBV30,TGTGCCTGGAGTGTAGTTGAGAGAAATGGCTACACCTTC,CAWSVVERNGYTF
TRBD1,TRBJ2-1,NA,TRBV27,TGTGCCAGCAGCTTAGAAGGGACAGGCTACAATGAGCAGTTCTTC,CASSLEGTGYNEQFF
NA,TRBJ2-7,NA,TRBV28,TGTGCCAGCAGTTCTCCGGGGGTTTCGCCCTACGAGCAGTACTTC,CASSSPGVSPYEQYF
NA,TRBJ1-5,NA,TRBV28,TGTGCCAGCAGTTCCGCCCCAGGGATTAGCAATCAGCCCCAGCATTTT,CASSSAPGISNQPQHF
NA,TRBJ2-2,few,TRBV4-2,TGTGCCAGCGGTTCGTACGGGGAGCTGTTTTTT,CASGSYGELFF
NA,TRBJ1-1,few,TRBV30,TGTGCCTGGAGCCAGGGAAGGGGGAACACTGAAGCTTTCTTT,CAWSQGRGNTEAFF
NA,TRBJ2-7,NA,TRBV6-5,TGTGCCAGCAGGCGAGGGAATGCCTACGAGCAGTACTTC,CASRRGNAYEQYF
TRBD2,TRBJ2-2,NA,TRBV7-2,TGTGCCAGCAGCCTTGGACTAGCGGCCGTTACCGGGGAGCTGTTTTTT,CASSLGLAAVTGELFF
NA,TRBJ2-5,once,TRBV7-9,TGTGCCAGCAGCTTAGGTGGGGGGGCAGGAGAGACCCAGTACTTC,CASSLGGGAGETQYF
NA,TRBJ2-7,NA,TRBV6-5,TGTGCCAGCCGCGACATAGCCTACGAGCAGTACTTC,CASRDIAYEQYF
TRBD1,TRBJ2-1,NA,TRBV7-6,TGTGCCAGCAGCTTTGGGACAGGGGTCGATGAGCAGTTCTTC,CASSFGTGVDEQFF
TRBD1,TRBJ1-1,few,TRBV9,TGTGCCAGCAGCGCGTCAGGGGGCTCGGGGACTGAAGCTTTCTTT,CASSASGGSGTEAFF
NA,TRBJ2-2,NA,TRBV7-2,TGTGCCAGCAGCAGCACTAGTTCCGGGGAGCTGTTTTTT,CASSSTSSGELFF
NA,TRBJ2-7,NA,TRBV27,TGTGCCAGCAGTTTAGGGGACGAGCAGTACTTC,CASSLGDEQYF
NA,TRBJ2-2,NA,TRBV7-9,TGTGCCAGCAGCCCCAGAGATAGAAACACCGGGGAGCTGTTTTTT,CASSPRDRNTGELFF
NA,TRBJ2-7,NA,TRBV13,TGTGCCAGCAGCTTAGGCCCGGACCAATCCTACGAGCAGTACTTC,CASSLGPDQSYEQYF